The 28 T cell receptor beta chains given below trace back to one sample, sequenced in a study of cytomegalovirus exposure and HLA in healthy donors. In the PCR, 60 Vbeta and 13 Jbeta primers were used. Here immunoSEQ multiplex PCR was the method, and the copy in TCRdb shows in-frame clones only, minus some. Of about 140,000 clones listed, roughly 77% were seen once; the top ten hold 3.1%. Sequencing was performed on PBMCs. Receptors originate from a female donor in good health and CMV-seronegative.

The genes are TRBV7-2 and TRBJ1-4; 7 bases are shared with TRBD1. Germline V lookup: CDR1 SGHTA, CDR2 FQGNSA. V gave up 5 bases and J gave up 6 bases; unmatched junction bases: 9. This CDR3 region has 15 residues. The CDR3 DNA reads as TGTGCCAGCAGCCTAACCGGGACAGTTTATGAAAAACTGTTTTTT. Translation: CASSLTGTVYEKLFF.

The chain is built from TRBV5-1 and TRBJ2-1; D not resolved. V lost 2 bases and J 7 bases, leaving 7 bases between the germline ends. The length of the CDR3 is 12 residues. Germline CDR1 SGHRS, CDR2 YFSETQ. In DNA form, the CDR3 reads TGCGCCAGCAGCTTTAACTGGAATGAGCAGTTCTTC. Its translation is CASSFNWNEQFF.

This chain joins TRBV4-3 and TRBJ2-7, with a possible D match to TRBD1 (6 bases). The germline CDR1 and CDR2 sequences are LGHNA and YSLEER. V lost 2 bases to trimming and J lost 3 bases, with 14 bases between them. CDR3 length: 15 amino acids. The CDR3 nucleotides read TGCGCCAGCAGCCAATGGACAGACGAAAACTACGAGCAGTACTTC. It is translated as CASSQWTDENYEQYF.

The rearrangement uses TRBV7-2 and TRBJ2-3; 15 bases match TRBD2. Germline V lookup: CDR1 SGHTA, CDR2 FQGNSA. V gave up 4 bases and J gave up 0 bases; unmatched junction bases: 8. This CDR3 region has 19 residues. CDR3 sequence (DNA): TGTGCCAGCAGCTCAGGGGGGACTAGCGGGAGGCTAAGCACAGATACGCAGTATTTT. This translates into CASSSGGTSGRLSTDTQYF.

The chain combines TRBV29-1 with TRBJ2-5, with D possibly being TRBD1 (6 bases). The end of the DNA fits TRBJ2-7 better, so the J call may be wrong. From germline, CDR1 is SQVTM and CDR2 ANQGSEA. The CDR3 contains 13 residues. The CDR3 spells CSVTRDTTYEQYF. The DNA for the CDR3 is TGCAGCGTGACACGGGACACGACCTACGAGCAGTACTTC.

The V call is TRBV30, the J call TRBJ2-7; D unresolved. Germline V CDR1 and CDR2: GTSNPN, SVGIG (reference sequence). The CDR3 contains 15 residues. The ends were cut back, 6 bases at V and 2 bases at J, with 20 bases in the middle. CDR3 protein: CACSDHWSNTYEQYF. As DNA, the CDR3 is TGTGCCTGCTCCGATCATTGGAGTAATACCTACGAGCAGTACTTC.

The chain couples TRBV2 to TRBJ2-2, with 8 bases aligning to TRBD2. Germline lookup yields CDR1 SNHLY and CDR2 FYNNEI. The length of the CDR3 is 12 residues. V shed 8 bases and J 4 bases; nucleotides not matched to a gene: 0. The CDR3 DNA follows: TGTGCCAGCCGGGGGGGCACCGGGGAGCTGTTTTTT. Its translation: CASRGGTGELFF.

For this clone: Other nucleotide sequences from this sample produce the same CDR3. The gene calls are TRBV7-8 and TRBJ2-5; D is ambiguous. Trimming cost V 5 bases and J 2 bases, with 6 bases left between them. This CDR3 has 12 amino acids. CDR1 is SGHVS and CDR2 is FQNEAQ in the germline V gene. CDR3 nucleotides: TGTGCCAGCAGCCCTTTACAAGAGACCCAGTACTTC. As protein: CASSPLQETQYF.

This clone was detected a few times. CDR3 protein: CASSFTTAGGRTEAFF. In nucleotides, the CDR3 is TGTGCCAGCAGCTTCACTACTGCAGGGGGACGGACTGAAGCTTTCTTT. The V and J genes are TRBV5-6 and TRBJ1-1; 7 bases fit TRBD1. V gave up 2 bases and J gave up 5 bases; unmatched junction bases: 12. The CDR3 has 16 amino acids. Germline-derived CDR1 and CDR2 are SGHDT and YYEEEE.

This chain links TRBV27 with TRBJ2-7, with a weak D call TRBD1 (6 bases). The germline gives CDR1 MNHEY, CDR2 SMNVEV (reference sequence). The V gene lost 1 base and the J gene lost 3 bases, with 7 bases spanning the gap. CDR3 length equals 13 residues. CDR3 loop: CASSLLQGYEQYF. In DNA form, the CDR3 reads TGTGCCAGCAGTTTATTACAGGGCTACGAGCAGTACTTC.

This chain links TRBV5-4 with TRBJ1-1; TRBD1 matches at 8 bases. From germline, CDR1 is SGHNT and CDR2 YYREEE (reference sequence). CDR3 length equals 16 residues. V was clipped by 4 bases and J by 0 bases; unmatched bases: 8. Here the CDR3 DNA reads TGTGCCAGCAGCCAGGGGACAGGCGGAATGAACACTGAAGCTTTCTTT. It specifies CASSQGTGGMNTEAFF.

The gene calls are TRBV9 and TRBJ1-1; weak D call: TRBD1 (5 bases). The CDR3 has 13 amino acids. Germline assignment: CDR1 SGDLS and CDR2 YYNGEE. The V end lost 4 bases, the J end lost 4 bases, and 11 bases lay between the germline ends. As DNA, the CDR3 is TGTGCCAGCAGCCCGGGGGGGATCACTGAAGCTTTCTTT. It encodes CASSPGGITEAFF.

V and J are TRBV30 and TRBJ1-1; TRBD1 matches at 7 bases. The V gene's germline CDR1 is GTSNPN and CDR2 SVGIG (reference sequence). V lost 3 bases to trimming and J lost 3 bases; unmatched junction nucleotides: 7. The CDR3 spans 14 residues. The CDR3 nucleotides read TGTGCCTGGAGCTCCCACGGGACAGACACTGAAGCTTTCTTT. As protein: CAWSSHGTDTEAFF.

The chain has TRBV7-2 and TRBJ1-4; a weak D match, TRBD1 (6 bases). CDR3 length equals 15 residues. The germline CDR1 and CDR2 sequences are SGHTA and FQGNSA. Trimming removed 2 bases from V and 8 bases from J, with 15 bases in between. CDR3 nucleotide sequence: TGTGCCAGCAGCTTATGGGGGACACTGGGGGAAAAACTGTTTTTT. Residues: CASSLWGTLGEKLFF.

The chain combines TRBV9 with TRBJ1-5, with a tentative D call TRBD1 (5 bases). CDR1 is SGDLS and CDR2 is YYNGEE in the germline V gene. Trimming removed 0 bases from V and 6 bases from J, with 16 bases in between. The CDR3 consists of 16 residues. The CDR3 protein is CASSVVGGDKLQPQHF. CDR3 nucleotide sequence: TGTGCCAGCAGCGTAGTGGGAGGGGATAAACTTCAGCCCCAGCATTTT.

The rearrangement links TRBV19 to TRBJ2-1; 9 bases fit TRBD2. Germline assignment: CDR1 LNHDA and CDR2 SQIVND (reference sequence). This CDR3 is 12 amino acids long. J gave up 10 bases and V 5 bases, and 3 bases lay outside the gene matches. CDR3 sequence (DNA): TGTGCCAGTAGTTTCGGGACTAGCGAGCAGTTCTTC. Translating gives CASSFGTSEQFF.

This chain links TRBV5-1 with TRBJ2-2; tentative D call: TRBD1 (6 bases). Trimming cost V 2 bases and J 11 bases, with 19 bases left between them. Germline CDR1 reads SGHRS; CDR2 reads YFSETQ. The CDR3 loop spans 15 amino acids. For the CDR3, the DNA is TGCGCCAGCAGCTTCCAGGGGCCTCAAAGCGACGAGCTGTTTTTT. This translates into CASSFQGPQSDELFF.

The chain recombines TRBV9 with TRBJ2-3; the D gene is possibly TRBD2 (6 bases). The CDR3 is 14 amino acids. Trimming pared 3 bases from V and 5 bases from J, leaving 13 bases between. Germline CDR1 reads SGDLS; CDR2 reads YYNGEE. DNA for the CDR3: TGTGCCAGCAGCGCCACTAGCAGGGTAGATACGCAGTATTTT. Translated, it gives CASSATSRVDTQYF.

The gene calls are TRBV9 and TRBJ1-1, with 7 bases aligning to TRBD1. The CDR3 totals 14 residues. J gave up 6 bases and V 3 bases, and 8 bases lay outside the gene matches. The germline V gene encodes CDR1 SGDLS and CDR2 YYNGEE. The CDR3 loop is CASSEEQGQPEAFF. The DNA for the CDR3 is TGTGCCAGCAGCGAGGAACAGGGGCAGCCTGAAGCTTTCTTT. Together with reference TRBV9 and TRBJ1-1, the CDR3 gives the full variable domain: DSGVTQTPKHLITATGQRVTLRCSPRSGDLSVYWYQQSLDQGLQFLIQYYNGEERAKGNILERFSAQQFPDLHSELNLSSLELGDSALYFCASSEEQGQPEAFFGQGTRLTVV.

The CDR3 region is CASSWRTGNTEAFF. The DNA of the CDR3 is TGTGCCAGCAGCTGGCGGACAGGGAACACTGAAGCTTTCTTT. The chain uses TRBV11-2 and TRBJ1-1; 7 bases map to TRBD1. This CDR3 is built from 14 residues. J lost 1 base, V lost 4 bases, and 3 bases had no gene match. CDR1 and CDR2 from the germline V gene are SGHAT and FQNNGV.

The chain joins TRBV2 to TRBJ2-1; 9 bases fit TRBD1. The junction had 6 bases not matched to a gene; V was cut back by 7 bases and J by 5 bases. This CDR3 is 14 amino acids long. From germline, CDR1 is SNHLY and CDR2 FYNNEI. The CDR3 loop is CASTWTGEHNEQFF. Here the CDR3 DNA reads TGTGCCAGCACTTGGACAGGGGAACACAATGAGCAGTTCTTC.

V and J are TRBV4-3 and TRBJ2-3; 8 bases match TRBD1. The V gene end was trimmed by 1 base and the J gene end by 6 bases; junction bases not matched to a gene: 6. Germline V CDR1 and CDR2: LGHNA, YSLEER. The CDR3 has 15 residues. CDR3 sequence reads: CASSQARTGRDTQYF. CDR3 bases: TGCGCCAGCAGCCAAGCTAGGACAGGGAGGGATACGCAGTATTTT.

This sequence joins TRBV18 and TRBJ2-5; 12 bases are a match to TRBD2. The V gene's germline CDR1 is KGHSH and CDR2 LQKENI. V lost 3 bases, J lost 5 bases, and 7 bases stayed unmatched. The CDR3 spans 16 residues. The DNA of the CDR3 is TGTGCCAGCTCACCGGGGACTAGCGGGTCCAGGGAGACCCAGTACTTC. Translating gives CASSPGTSGSRETQYF.

This chain connects TRBV7-2 to TRBJ1-2; the D is unclear. The germline gives CDR1 SGHTA, CDR2 FQGNSA. V lost 4 bases and J 4 bases, leaving 7 bases between the germline ends. The CDR3 has 12 amino acids. The CDR3 DNA follows: TGTGCCAGCAGCTCGGGAGGCTATGGCTACACCTTC. Its translation is CASSSGGYGYTF.

The J gene is TRBJ2-1, the V gene TRBV6-5; maybe TRBD2 (6 bases). Trimming removed 6 bases at V and 5 bases at J, with 17 bases between. Germline V CDR1 and CDR2: MNHEY, SVGAGI. This CDR3 is 15 amino acids long. The CDR3 nucleotides read TGTGCCAGCAGCCATCGGAGGGACTGGAACAATGAGCAGTTCTTC. Translation gives CASSHRRDWNNEQFF.

This clone came up a few times. The V gene is TRBV5-1, the J gene TRBJ2-6; D ambiguous. Trimming left V 5 bases short and J 0 bases short, with 6 bases between. The CDR3 has 14 amino acids. The germline CDR1 and CDR2 sequences are SGHRS and YFSETQ. CDR3 protein: CASRSSSGANVLTF. The CDR3 coding sequence is TGCGCCAGCAGATCTAGCTCTGGGGCCAACGTCCTGACTTTC.

This chain connects TRBV14 to TRBJ2-5; 8 nucleotides align to TRBD2. Germline assignment: CDR1 SGHDN and CDR2 FVKESK. V trimming: 4 bases; J trimming: 2 bases; junction bases outside the gene matches: 12. The CDR3 covers 17 residues. CDR3 sequence (DNA): TGTGCCAGCAGCCCCGTTTTGGCGGGGGGCCATCAAGAGACCCAGTACTTC. This encodes CASSPVLAGGHQETQYF.

The V call is TRBV29-1, the J call TRBJ1-3; TRBD1 matches 7 bases. After removal of 6 bases from V and 4 bases from J, the junction contained 9 bases not matched to a gene. Germline V lookup: CDR1 SQVTM, CDR2 ANQGSEA. The CDR3 extends over 14 amino acids. The CDR3 sequence: CSVASDRVGNTIYF. DNA for the CDR3: TGCAGCGTGGCTTCTGACAGGGTCGGAAACACCATATATTTT. Using reference TRBV29-1 and TRBJ1-3 for the parts outside the CDR3, the full variable domain is SAVISQKPSRDICQRGTSLTIQCQVDSQVTMMFWYRQQPGQSLTLIATANQGSEATYESGFVIDKFPISRPNLTFSTLTVSNMSPEDSSIYLCSVASDRVGNTIYFGEGSWLTVV.